This is a list of T cell receptor beta chains from one sample in a study of PD-L1 blockade in urothelial cancer. TCRdb's copy holds only in-frame clones and misses some; the assay was immunoSEQ multiplex PCR. Among roughly 87,000 clones listed, approximately 90% were seen once. The sample here was PBMCs, taken around atezolizumab (anti-PD-L1) treatment. Receptors were obtained from a woman in her 70s with urothelial cancer. CDR3s include the opening cysteine and the closing phenylalanine or tryptophan. A D gene is named only where the DNA matches it firmly. Some rows mark clone size as missing; the rest say once, few, many or name a class of expanded clone.

d_gene	j_gene	abundance	len	v_gene	CDR3aa	CDR3nt
NA	TRBJ1-3	NA	17	TRBV7-6	CASSLENRVGSGNTIYF	TGTGCCAGCAGCTTAGAAAACAGGGTGGGGTCTGGAAACACCATATATTTT
NA	TRBJ2-1	NA	14	TRBV9	CASSVSPENNEQFF	TGTGCCAGCAGCGTGTCACCGGAGAACAATGAGCAGTTCTTC
NA	TRBJ1-1	NA	13	TRBV28	CASRSSGQNKAFF	TGTGCCAGCAGATCCAGCGGACAGAACAAAGCTTTCTTT
NA	TRBJ2-5	once	15	TRBV7-9	CASRKRDSTTETQYF	TGTGCCAGCAGGAAACGGGACTCCACGACGGAGACCCAGTACTTC
NA	TRBJ2-2	NA	11	TRBV4-3	CASSSGWELFF	TGCGCCAGCAGCAGCGGGTGGGAGCTGTTTTTT
NA	TRBJ1-2	NA	14	TRBV18	CASSPLMAGYGYTF	TGTGCCAGCTCACCATTGATGGCAGGGTATGGCTACACCTTC
TRBD1	TRBJ2-5	NA	13	TRBV11-2	CASSRDRQETQYF	TGTGCCAGCAGCAGGGACAGGCAAGAGACCCAGTACTTC
NA	TRBJ2-3	NA	13	TRBV9	CASSPFRQDTQYF	TGTGCCAGCAGCCCCTTCAGGCAAGATACGCAGTATTTT
NA	TRBJ2-1	NA	13	TRBV7-9	CASSLVLYNEQFF	TGTGCCAGCAGCCTAGTTCTCTACAATGAGCAGTTCTTC
NA	TRBJ2-3	NA	16	TRBV19	CASTPRTGIWTDTQYF	TGTGCCAGTACCCCTCGAACAGGGATCTGGACAGATACGCAGTATTTT
TRBD2	TRBJ2-7	once	13	TRBV2	CASNLAGVAEQYF	TGTGCCAGCAACCTAGCGGGAGTCGCCGAGCAGTACTTC
NA	TRBJ1-5	NA	17	TRBV19	CASSIDQGAGGNQPQHF	TGTGCCAGTAGTATAGATCAAGGCGCAGGGGGCAATCAGCCCCAGCATTTT
NA	TRBJ2-1	NA	11	TRBV28	CASYQQGKQFF	TGTGCCAGCTATCAGCAGGGGAAGCAGTTCTTC
TRBD1	TRBJ1-4	NA	14	TRBV5-1	CASSSGQENEKLFF	TGCGCCAGCAGCTCCGGACAGGAGAATGAAAAACTGTTTTTT
NA	TRBJ2-7	NA	12	TRBV7-9	CASSLDTYEQYF	TGTGCCAGCAGCCTGGACACCTACGAGCAGTACTTC